These 30 T cell receptor beta chains were all obtained from the same sample, sequenced in a study of Graves' ophthalmopathy and Graves' hyperthyroidism (dated by TCRdb to 2017 to 2018). Sequencer: Illumina HiSeq 2000. TCR beta CDR3 regions were amplified from RNA transcripts for repertoire sequencing. The first round of RT-PCR was done with HTBI primers and the Qiagen OneStep RT-PCR kit, and was followed by a second round of multiplex PCR, then size selection and purification. TCRdb reprocessed the public reads (quality trimming at Q25 with fastp, clone calling with MiXCR) and kept in-frame beta chains. All rows with the same CDR3 protein become a single entry with the most common DNA and genes. The sample table contains hundreds of thousands of distinct CDR3 sequences; only one count was recorded for 40% of them. Together, the top ten hold less than 55% of the sample. Sample: peripheral blood. The receptors here all came from an adult man with Graves' ophthalmopathy.

This chain uses TRBV7-2 with TRBJ2-5; D gene uncertain. From germline, CDR1 is SGHTA and CDR2 FQGNSA. This CDR3 has 15 amino acids. Trimming pared 3 bases from V and 7 bases from J, leaving 18 bases between. CDR3 coding DNA: TGTGCCAGCAGCTTGCTACACCTAGAAGGCGGGACCCAGTACTTC. Translated: CASSLLHLEGGTQYF.

This clonotype appeared many times. This chain uses TRBV25-1 with TRBJ1-6, with a possible D match to TRBD1 (5 bases). Germline V gene data show CDR1 as MGHDK and CDR2 as SYGVNS. Trimming left V 3 bases short and J 8 bases short, with 8 bases between. The length of the CDR3 is 13 residues. In DNA form, the CDR3 reads TGTGCCAGCAGTGAGGGACGGTATTCACCCCTCCACTTT. Protein product: CASSEGRYSPLHF.

The V and J genes are TRBV7-2 and TRBJ2-5; 8 nucleotides align to TRBD1. Per the germline V gene, CDR1 is SGHTA and CDR2 is FQGNSA. The CDR3 length is 15 residues. Trimming removed 6 bases from V and 3 bases from J; junction bases left unmatched: 9. CDR3 bases: TGTGCCAGCAGTGACAGGGGAGAATTGGAAGAGACCCAGTACTTC. This gives the protein CASSDRGELEETQYF.

The chain joins TRBV20-1 to TRBJ2-5; D tentatively fits TRBD1 or TRBD2 (5 bases each). The CDR3 totals 17 residues. In germline, CDR1 is DFQATT, CDR2 SNEGSKA (reference sequence). Between the trimmed V and J ends, which lost 1 base and 9 bases, there was a span of 27 bases. The CDR3 DNA reads TGCAGTGCTAGAGGGGGAAATATGGGACCCAGCAATCAGCCCCAGTACTTC. Protein sequence: CSARGGNMGPSNQPQYF.

This clonotype was picked up many times. The chain uses TRBV7-2 and TRBJ2-7, with 11 bases aligning to TRBD2. Germline loops: CDR1 SGHTA, CDR2 FQGNSA. This CDR3 region has 14 residues. Losses at the gene ends were 3 bases for V and 3 bases for J; bases not matched to a gene: 1. CDR3 sequence (DNA): TGTGCCAGCAGCTTCACTAGCGGGAGCTACGAGCAGTACTTC. Protein: CASSFTSGSYEQYF. The full variable domain, with the rest looked up from reference TRBV7-2 and TRBJ2-7, is GAGVSQSPSNKVTEKGKDVELRCDPISGHTALYWYRQSLGQGLEFLIYFQGNSAPDKSGLPSDRFSAERTGGSVSTLTIQRTQQEDSAVYLCASSFTSGSYEQYFGPGTRLTVT.

This clonotype was counted at least ten times. This chain uses TRBV24-1 with TRBJ1-2; possible D gene TRBD1, 6 bases. The V end lost 4 bases, the J end lost 7 bases, and 12 bases lay between the germline ends. The germline gives CDR1 KGHDR, CDR2 SFDVKD. The CDR3 runs to 13 residues. In DNA form, the CDR3 reads TGTGCCACCAGTGAGAGGACAGATCGTGGCTACACCTTC. Encoded protein: CATSERTDRGYTF.

About this clonotype: One end of the junction varies from germline; a read error may be responsible. The chain has TRBV20-1 and TRBJ2-5; 7 positions agree with TRBD2. Germline assignment: CDR1 DFQATT and CDR2 SNEGSKA (reference sequence). The CDR3 sequence is 16 residues long. The CDR3 spells CSARDRLEGGQETQYF. CDR3 sequence (DNA): TGCAGTGCGAGAGATAGGCTCGAGGGAGGGCAGGAGACCCAGTACTTC.

This clonotype was recorded a few times. The junction shows a germline mismatch at one end, possibly a read error. The chain carries TRBV10-3 and TRBJ1-2; TRBD1 aligns across 9 bases. The germline V gene encodes CDR1 ENHRY and CDR2 SYGVKD. The CDR3 runs to 13 residues. The chain's CDR3 is CASSWDRDLGYTF. CDR3 in DNA: TGTGCCAGCAGTTGGGACAGGGATCTTGGCTACACCTTC.

In its sample, this clonotype was seen many times. The V gene is TRBV19, the J gene TRBJ1-1, with D unclear. In germline, CDR1 is LNHDA, CDR2 SQIVND (reference sequence). V shed 3 bases and J shed 4 bases, with 12 bases lying between them. This CDR3 is built from 14 residues. CDR3 loop: CASSIGLSITEAFF. As DNA, the CDR3 is TGTGCCAGTAGTATTGGACTGAGCATCACTGAAGCTTTCTTT. Complete variable domain (other parts from reference TRBV19 and TRBJ1-1): DGGITQSPKYLFRKEGQNVTLSCEQNLNHDAMYWYRQDPGQGLRLIYYSQIVNDFQKGDIAEGYSVSREKKESFPLTVTSAQKNPTAFYLCASSIGLSITEAFFGQGTRLTVV.

The chain recombines TRBV14 with TRBJ2-5; D remains unclear. The CDR3 runs to 12 residues. Per germline, CDR1 SGHDN and CDR2 FVKESK. Deletions cut 1 base from V and 7 bases from J, with 7 bases between. CDR3: CASSQARATQYF. CDR3 DNA: TGTGCCAGCAGCCAAGCCCGGGCGACCCAGTACTTC.

In its sample, this clonotype was seen a few times. The chain is built from TRBV29-1 and TRBJ2-2; D is unclear. The V end lost 1 base, the J end lost 2 bases, and 11 bases lay between the germline ends. Germline CDR1 reads SQVTM; CDR2 reads ANQGSEA. The CDR3 has 15 residues. The DNA for the CDR3 is TGCAGCGTTGAAGTGGCTGAAACCAACACCGGGGAGCTGTTTTTT. Translation gives CSVEVAETNTGELFF.

This clonotype showed up just once. It is likely a read error, because the conserved phenylalanine at the end of the CDR3 is missing. The chain links TRBV9 to TRBJ1-2; D is possibly TRBD1 (5 bases). The CDR3 is 13 residues long. Germline V lookup: CDR1 SGDLS, CDR2 YYNGEE. Trimming shortened V by 2 bases and J by 8 bases, and 13 bases separated the two germline ends. This CDR3 reads CASSVGPKGGYTS. The CDR3 DNA is TGTGCCAGCAGCGTCGGACCTAAGGGGGGCTACACCTCC.

The chain links TRBV24-1 to TRBJ2-1; the D call may be TRBD1 or TRBD2 (5 bases each). V was shortened by 11 bases and J by 10 bases, with 23 bases between the two germline ends. CDR1 KGHDR and CDR2 SFDVKD come from the germline V gene. This CDR3 region has 14 residues. In DNA form, the CDR3 reads TGTGCCAGCAGCTACCCGGGGCAGACCGAAGAGCAGTTCTTC. Translation gives CASSYPGQTEEQFF.

This clonotype appeared many times. The chain uses TRBV12-3 or TRBV12-4 and TRBJ2-5; 7 nucleotides agree with TRBD2. The CDR3 is 15 residues long. J lost 1 base, V lost 5 bases, and 7 bases had no gene match. CDR3 protein: CASSLAGGGQETQYF. DNA of the CDR3: TGTGCCAGCAGTCTCGCGGGCGGGGGCCAAGAGACCCAGTACTTC.

This clonotype was seen many times. This CDR3 reads CASSVLSGQETQYF. The CDR3 nucleotides read TGTGCCAGCAGCGTACTATCAGGCCAAGAGACCCAGTACTTC. The chain joins TRBV9 to TRBJ2-5; D not certain. The germline V gene has CDR1 SGDLS and CDR2 YYNGEE. The CDR3 spans 14 residues. The ends were cut back, 1 base at V and 1 base at J, with 8 bases in the middle.

This clonotype was seen at least ten times. This may stem from a read error, because a much larger clone lies one nucleotide away. Here the CDR3 reads CASSESGTNLPLHF. The DNA for the CDR3 is TGCGCCAGCAGTGAGTCAGGGACTAATTTACCCCTCCACTTT. The V gene is TRBV10-2, the J gene TRBJ1-6; a possible D gene is TRBD1 (5 bases). The CDR3 runs to 14 residues. Germline CDR1 is WSHSY and CDR2 is SAAADI.

This clonotype was seen just once. The genes are TRBV20-1 and TRBJ2-7; 9 bases are shared with TRBD2. The end of the DNA aligns better with TRBJ2-1, so the J call may be wrong. CDR1 and CDR2 (germline): DFQATT, SNEGSKA (reference sequence). This CDR3 region has 14 residues. CDR3 region: CSARTAGGAEGQFF. CDR3 nucleotides: TGCAGTGCTAGGACGGCGGGAGGGGCTGAAGGGCAGTTCTTC.

The rearrangement joins TRBV29-1 to TRBJ1-1, with D unclear. The V gene's germline CDR1 is SQVTM and CDR2 ANQGSEA. The CDR3 contains 12 residues. The V end lost 0 bases, the J end lost 11 bases, and 13 bases lay between the germline ends. CDR3 bases: TGCAGCGTTGAAGATCTCGGCCCTTGGGCTTTCTTT. Encoded protein: CSVEDLGPWAFF.

Note on this clonotype: Germline is not matched at one junction end, which may reflect a read error. The chain combines TRBV7-2 with TRBJ2-5; 9 bases are shared with TRBD2. The CDR3 sequence is 14 residues long. Germline V gives CDR1 SGHTA, CDR2 FQGNSA. The CDR3 coding sequence is TGTGCCAGCAGCTTTAGCGGGGGAATGGGGATAAACGACTTC. This gives the protein CASSFSGGMGINDF.

The rearrangement links TRBV7-6 to TRBJ1-2, with 8 bases that match TRBD1. This CDR3 is 15 amino acids long. Trimming cost V 5 bases and J 2 bases; bases outside gene matches: 7. Germline V lookup: CDR1 SGHVS, CDR2 FNYEAQ. In DNA form, the CDR3 reads TGTGCCAGCAGCCCGGGACAGGCAAAGAACTATGGCTACACCTTC. It specifies CASSPGQAKNYGYTF.

The chain joins TRBV7-9 to TRBJ2-5; 7 positions agree with TRBD2. Germline V gene lookup returns CDR1 SEHNR and CDR2 FQNEAQ (reference sequence). The CDR3 contains 14 residues. The V and J ends lost 6 bases and 2 bases, in that order; junction bases with no gene match: 6. CDR3 nucleotide sequence: TGTGCCAGCAGTCGCCCCGGGGGGCAAGAGACCCAGTACTTC. It yields the protein CASSRPGGQETQYF.

V gene TRBV19 combines with J gene TRBJ2-7, with 8 nucleotides matching TRBD2. This CDR3 contains 14 residues. Germline V gives CDR1 LNHDA, CDR2 SQIVND (reference sequence). V dropped 9 bases and J dropped 6; count of bases not matched to a gene: 13. The CDR3 loop reads CASTRTSPGIEQYF. The CDR3 DNA is TGTGCCAGCACTAGGACTAGCCCCGGGATCGAGCAGTACTTC.

This clonotype appeared a few times. This chain links TRBV5-1 with TRBJ1-1, with a possible D match to TRBD1 (5 bases). V was clipped by 0 bases and J by 7 bases, with 13 bases between them. The CDR3 is made up of 14 amino acids. Per the germline V gene, CDR1 is SGHRS and CDR2 is YFSETQ. This chain's CDR3 is CASSLDRGPLEAFF. The CDR3 coding sequence is TGCGCCAGCAGCTTGGACCGGGGACCGCTTGAAGCTTTCTTT.

This clonotype has ten or more counts. The CDR3 DNA follows: TGTGCCACCAGTGACCCAGGGACAGGGGGCGGCAATCAGCCCCAGCATTTT. Translating it yields CATSDPGTGGGNQPQHF. The chain is built from TRBV24-1 and TRBJ1-5; 12 bases map to TRBD1. This CDR3 has 17 amino acids. V gave up 4 bases and J gave up 2 bases; unmatched junction bases: 5. In germline, CDR1 is KGHDR, CDR2 SFDVKD.

This chain connects TRBV20-1 to TRBJ1-4; no definite D call. Germline V gene lookup returns CDR1 DFQATT and CDR2 SNEGSKA (reference sequence). The CDR3 has 15 residues. Deletions cut 0 bases from V and 0 bases from J, with 8 bases between. The CDR3 DNA reads TGCAGTGCTAGAGATCTAGGTGCAACTAATGAAAAACTGTTTTTT. This translates into CSARDLGATNEKLFF.

The V and J genes are TRBV2 and TRBJ1-5; D unresolved. The CDR3 covers 13 residues. Germline V gives CDR1 SNHLY, CDR2 FYNNEI. The germline V and J ends were trimmed by 7 bases and 6 bases, with 13 bases remaining between them. CDR3 amino acids: CASTDPTGQPQHF. The CDR3 nucleotides are TGTGCCAGCACCGATCCAACGGGTCAGCCCCAGCATTTT.

This clonotype was recorded at least ten times. The CDR3 DNA follows: TGCAGCGTTGAACCAGCGGGAACCACTGAGACCCAGTACTTC. It specifies CSVEPAGTTETQYF. The V and J genes are TRBV29-1 and TRBJ2-5; TRBD2 matches 7 bases. CDR1 SQVTM and CDR2 ANQGSEA come from the germline V gene. The junction had 8 bases not matched to a gene; V was cut back by 2 bases and J by 5 bases. CDR3 length: 14 amino acids.

A word on this clonotype: The DNA is omitted, as the CDR3 cannot be located on it reliably, and the CDR3 follows TCRdb's listing. This rearrangement joins TRBV7-9 to TRBJ2-2. Germline V gives CDR1 SEHNR, CDR2 FQNEAQ (reference sequence). The CDR3 is 12 residues long, counting both termini. CDR3 region: CASSQEPGSCFF.

This clonotype was picked up many times. V and J are TRBV11-2 and TRBJ1-2; 8 bases agree with TRBD1. Trimming took 6 bases from V and 6 from J; bases not matched to a gene: 6. The CDR3 extends over 13 amino acids. The germline CDR1 and CDR2 sequences are SGHAT and FQNNGV. This CDR3 reads CASRKAGGHGYTF. CDR3 sequence (DNA): TGTGCCAGCAGGAAGGCAGGGGGCCATGGCTACACCTTC.

This sequence joins TRBV25-1 and TRBJ2-1; D is perhaps TRBD2 (6 bases). Germline loops: CDR1 MGHDK, CDR2 SYGVNS. The CDR3 covers 13 residues. Trimming took 6 bases from V and 2 from J, leaving 8 bases between them. The CDR3: CASSPGAYNEQFF. As DNA, the CDR3 is TGTGCCAGCAGCCCGGGGGCCTACAATGAGCAGTTCTTC.